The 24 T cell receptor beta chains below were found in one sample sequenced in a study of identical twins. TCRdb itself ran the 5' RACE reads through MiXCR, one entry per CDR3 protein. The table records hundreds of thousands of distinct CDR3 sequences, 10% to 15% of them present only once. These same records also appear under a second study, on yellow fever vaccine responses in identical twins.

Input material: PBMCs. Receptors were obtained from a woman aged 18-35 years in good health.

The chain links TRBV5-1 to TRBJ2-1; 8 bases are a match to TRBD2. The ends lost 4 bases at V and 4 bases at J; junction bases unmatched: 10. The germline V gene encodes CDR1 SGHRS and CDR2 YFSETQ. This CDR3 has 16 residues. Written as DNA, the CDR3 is TGCGCCAGCAGCAAAACTAGCGGAAGCGGATACAATGAGCAGTTCTTC. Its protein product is CASSKTSGSGYNEQFF.

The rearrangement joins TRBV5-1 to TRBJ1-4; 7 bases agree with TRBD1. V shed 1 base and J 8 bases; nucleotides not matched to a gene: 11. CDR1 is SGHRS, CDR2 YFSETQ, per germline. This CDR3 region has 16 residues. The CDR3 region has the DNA TGCGCCAGCAGCTTGCGCACCGGGACAGATTCCGAAAAACTGTTTTTT. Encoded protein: CASSLRTGTDSEKLFF. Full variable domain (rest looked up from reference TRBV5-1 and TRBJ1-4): KAGVTQTPRYLIKTRGQQVTLSCSPISGHRSVSWYQQTPGQGLQFLFEYFSETQRNKGNFPGRFSGRQFSNSRSEMNVSTLELGDSALYLCASSLRTGTDSEKLFFGSGTQLSVL.

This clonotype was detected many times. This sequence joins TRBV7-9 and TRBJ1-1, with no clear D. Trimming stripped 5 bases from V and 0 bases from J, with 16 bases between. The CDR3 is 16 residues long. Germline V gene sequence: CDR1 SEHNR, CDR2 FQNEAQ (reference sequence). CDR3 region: CASSTYGRLMNTEAFF. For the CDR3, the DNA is TGTGCCAGCAGCACTTATGGCCGATTAATGAACACTGAAGCTTTCTTT.

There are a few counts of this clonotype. The CDR3 loop reads CASSPTARGGSEQFF. The DNA of the CDR3 is TGCGCCAGCAGCCCGACCGCGAGGGGGGGAAGTGAGCAGTTCTTC. The chain has TRBV5-1 and TRBJ2-1, with a possible D match to TRBD2 (7 bases). The V end lost 4 bases, the J end lost 9 bases, and 20 bases lay between the germline ends. This CDR3 is 15 amino acids long. Germline loops: CDR1 SGHRS, CDR2 YFSETQ.

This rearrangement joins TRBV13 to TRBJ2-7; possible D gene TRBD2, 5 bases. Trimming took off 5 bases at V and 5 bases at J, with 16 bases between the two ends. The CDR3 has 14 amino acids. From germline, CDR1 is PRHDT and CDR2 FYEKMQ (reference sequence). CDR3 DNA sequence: TGTGCCAGCAGCGAGGGCCCGGGTATGGACGAGCAGTACGTC. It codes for CASSEGPGMDEQYV.

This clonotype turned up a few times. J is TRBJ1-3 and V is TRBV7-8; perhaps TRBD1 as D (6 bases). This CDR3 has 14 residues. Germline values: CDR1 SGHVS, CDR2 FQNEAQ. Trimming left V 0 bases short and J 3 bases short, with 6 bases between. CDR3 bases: TGTGCCAGCAGCTTAGCACAGGGTGGAAACACCATATATTTT. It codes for CASSLAQGGNTIYF.

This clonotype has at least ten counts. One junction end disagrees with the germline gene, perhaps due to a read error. The CDR3 DNA sequence: TGTGCCAGCAGCCCCAGCGGACTCTCCCATAGAACGGTCTTC. This gives the protein CASSPSGLSHRTVF. This sequence joins TRBV3-1 and TRBJ2-1; D might be TRBD2 (5 bases). The CDR3 has 14 residues. Germline CDR1 reads LGHDT; CDR2 reads YNNKEL (reference sequence).

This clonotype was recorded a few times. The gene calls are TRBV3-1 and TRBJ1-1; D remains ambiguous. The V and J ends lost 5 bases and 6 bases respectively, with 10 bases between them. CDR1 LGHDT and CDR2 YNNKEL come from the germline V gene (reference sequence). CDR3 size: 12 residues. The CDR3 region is CASSSRSAEAFF. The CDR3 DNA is TGTGCCAGCAGCTCTAGGTCAGCTGAAGCTTTCTTT.

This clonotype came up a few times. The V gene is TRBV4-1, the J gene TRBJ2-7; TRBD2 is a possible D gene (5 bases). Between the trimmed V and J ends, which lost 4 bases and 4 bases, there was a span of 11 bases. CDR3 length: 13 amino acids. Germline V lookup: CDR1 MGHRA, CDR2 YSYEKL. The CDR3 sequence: CASSPGIAYEQYF. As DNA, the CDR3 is TGCGCCAGCAGCCCGGGAATCGCTTACGAGCAGTACTTC.

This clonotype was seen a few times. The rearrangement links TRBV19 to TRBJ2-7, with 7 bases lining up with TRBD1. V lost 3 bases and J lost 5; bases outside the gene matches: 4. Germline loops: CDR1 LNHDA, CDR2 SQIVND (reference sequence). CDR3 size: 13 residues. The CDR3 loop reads CASSIGRGNEQYF. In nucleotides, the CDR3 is TGTGCCAGTAGTATCGGCAGGGGGAACGAGCAGTACTTC.

The CDR3: CSAPGQRFEQYV. CDR3 nucleotide sequence: TGCAGTGCGCCCGGACAGAGGTTCGAGCAGTACGTC. The chain combines TRBV20-1 with TRBJ2-7; TRBD1 might be the D (6 bases). The CDR3 is 12 residues long. CDR1 and CDR2 (germline): DFQATT, SNEGSKA (reference sequence). V was clipped by 6 bases and J by 6 bases, with 15 bases between them.

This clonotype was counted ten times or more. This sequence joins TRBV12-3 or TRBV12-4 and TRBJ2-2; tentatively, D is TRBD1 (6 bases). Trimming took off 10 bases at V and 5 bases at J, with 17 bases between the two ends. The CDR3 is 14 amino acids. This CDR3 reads CATLGWGLTGELFF. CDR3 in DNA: TGTGCCACGCTCGGGTGGGGGCTAACCGGGGAGCTGTTTTTT.

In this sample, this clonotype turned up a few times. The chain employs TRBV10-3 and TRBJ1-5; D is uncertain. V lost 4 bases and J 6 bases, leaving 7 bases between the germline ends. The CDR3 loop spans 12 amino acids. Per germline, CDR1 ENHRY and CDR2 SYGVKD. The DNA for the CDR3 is TGTGCCATCAGTGCTAAAGGTCAGCCCCAGCATTTT. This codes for CAISAKGQPQHF.

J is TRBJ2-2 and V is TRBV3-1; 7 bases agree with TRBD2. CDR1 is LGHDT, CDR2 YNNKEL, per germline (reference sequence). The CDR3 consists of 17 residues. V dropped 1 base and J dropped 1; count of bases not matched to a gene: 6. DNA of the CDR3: TGTGCCAGCAGCCAAGGCCAGCGGGGATTGAACACCGGGGAGCTGTTTTTT. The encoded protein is CASSQGQRGLNTGELFF.

The CDR3 coding sequence is TGTGCTAGTGGCCGGCTTAGCGGGAGCACAGATACGCAGTATTTT. It encodes CASGRLSGSTDTQYF. This rearrangement joins TRBV12-5 to TRBJ2-3; TRBD2 aligns across 7 bases. CDR1 LGHNT and CDR2 FRNRAP come from the germline V gene. V dropped 6 bases and J dropped 0; count of bases not matched to a gene: 6. CDR3 size: 15 residues. The full variable domain, completed using reference TRBV12-5 and TRBJ2-3, is DARVTQTPRHKVTEMGQEVTMRCQPILGHNTVFWYRQTMMQGLELLAYFRNRAPLDDSGMPKDRFSAEMPDATLATLKIQPSEPRDSAVYFCASGRLSGSTDTQYFGPGTRLTVL.

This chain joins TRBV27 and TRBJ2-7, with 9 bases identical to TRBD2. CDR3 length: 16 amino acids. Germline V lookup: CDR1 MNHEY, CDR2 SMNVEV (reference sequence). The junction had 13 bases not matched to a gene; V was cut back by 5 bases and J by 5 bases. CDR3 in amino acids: CASSPLRREGRDEQYF. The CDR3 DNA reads TGTGCCAGCAGTCCCCTTAGGCGGGAGGGCCGAGACGAGCAGTACTTC.

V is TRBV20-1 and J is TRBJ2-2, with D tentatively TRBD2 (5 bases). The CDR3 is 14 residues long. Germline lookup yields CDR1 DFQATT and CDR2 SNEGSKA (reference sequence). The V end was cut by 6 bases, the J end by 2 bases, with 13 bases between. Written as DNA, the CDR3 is TGCAGTGCCACCAAGGGAGTTAACACCGGGGAGCTGTTTTTT. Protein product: CSATKGVNTGELFF.

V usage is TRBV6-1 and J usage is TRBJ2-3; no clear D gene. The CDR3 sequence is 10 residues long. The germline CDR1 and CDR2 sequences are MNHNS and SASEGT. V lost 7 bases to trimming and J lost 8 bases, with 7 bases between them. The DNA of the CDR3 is TGTGCCAGCATCCGTGGTACGCAGTATTTT. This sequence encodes CASIRGTQYF.

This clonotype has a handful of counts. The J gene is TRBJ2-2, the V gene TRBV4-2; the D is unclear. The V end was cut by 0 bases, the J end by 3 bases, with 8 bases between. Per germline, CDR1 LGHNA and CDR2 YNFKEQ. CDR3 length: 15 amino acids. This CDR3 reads CASSQDPDYTGELFF. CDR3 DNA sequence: TGTGCCAGCAGCCAAGATCCCGATTACACCGGGGAGCTGTTTTTT.

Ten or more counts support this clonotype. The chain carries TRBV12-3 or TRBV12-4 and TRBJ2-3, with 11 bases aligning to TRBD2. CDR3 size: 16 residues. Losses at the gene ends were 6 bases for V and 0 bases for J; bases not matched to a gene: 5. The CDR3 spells CASSFGLAGSTDTQYF. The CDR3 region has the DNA TGTGCCAGCAGCTTCGGACTAGCGGGTAGCACAGATACGCAGTATTTT.

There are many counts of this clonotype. CDR3 loop: CASRLLATGGAYEQYF. CDR3 in DNA: TGTGCCAGCAGACTCTTGGCGACAGGGGGCGCGTACGAGCAGTACTTC. The chain employs TRBV27 and TRBJ2-7; 10 bases line up with TRBD1. Per the germline V gene, CDR1 is MNHEY and CDR2 is SMNVEV (reference sequence). Trimming at V came to 6 bases and at J to 4 bases, leaving 12 bases not matched to a gene. This CDR3 has 16 residues.

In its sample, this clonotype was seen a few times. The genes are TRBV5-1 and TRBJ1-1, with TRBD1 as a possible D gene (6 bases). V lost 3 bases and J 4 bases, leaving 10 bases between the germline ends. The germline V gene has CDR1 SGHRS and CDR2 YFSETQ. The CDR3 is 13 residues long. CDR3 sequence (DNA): TGCGCCAGCAGCTCAGGACAGAGCACTGAAGCTTTCTTT. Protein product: CASSSGQSTEAFF.

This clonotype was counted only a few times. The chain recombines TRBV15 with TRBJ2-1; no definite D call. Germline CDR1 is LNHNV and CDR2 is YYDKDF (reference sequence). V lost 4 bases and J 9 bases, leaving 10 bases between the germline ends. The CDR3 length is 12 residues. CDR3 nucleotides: TGTGCCACCAGCAATACGCTGGGTGAGCAGTTCTTC. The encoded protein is CATSNTLGEQFF.

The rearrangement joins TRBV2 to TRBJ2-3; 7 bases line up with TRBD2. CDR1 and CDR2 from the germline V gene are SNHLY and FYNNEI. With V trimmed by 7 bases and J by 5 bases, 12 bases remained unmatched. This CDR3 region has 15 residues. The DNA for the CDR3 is TGTGCCAGCACCCTGGATAGCGGGTTGGGAGATACGCAGTATTTT. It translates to CASTLDSGLGDTQYF.